This note documents a single T cell receptor beta chain sequence. No antigen is known for it. Sequenced by immunoSEQ multiplex PCR; TCRdb stores in-frame clones only, minus some. The data hold roughly 140,000 clones, with 75% to 90% observed a single time. This record comes from a study of T cell responses to AZD1222 COVID-19 vaccine. General study points: Only five or six AZD1222 recipients tested seropositive at baseline. There were vaccine-associated CD4 TCRs across spike, dominant at 160-218 and 743-854. White British people made up most donors, females outnumbered males, and clonal diversity was possibly underestimated. Only after the peak T cell response were repertoires sampled.

This receptor was obtained from an adult in good health. This specimen was peripheral blood, taken on day 0 of MenACWY control vaccination.

Here the CDR3 DNA reads TGTGCCAGCAGCCAAGTTTTAGGGAATCAGCCCCAGCATTTT. This encodes CASSQVLGNQPQHF. V gene TRBV4-2 combines with J gene TRBJ1-5, with D unclear. V was clipped by 1 base and J by 4 bases, with 8 bases between them. CDR1 and CDR2 (germline): LGHNA, YNFKEQ. The CDR3 runs to 14 residues.